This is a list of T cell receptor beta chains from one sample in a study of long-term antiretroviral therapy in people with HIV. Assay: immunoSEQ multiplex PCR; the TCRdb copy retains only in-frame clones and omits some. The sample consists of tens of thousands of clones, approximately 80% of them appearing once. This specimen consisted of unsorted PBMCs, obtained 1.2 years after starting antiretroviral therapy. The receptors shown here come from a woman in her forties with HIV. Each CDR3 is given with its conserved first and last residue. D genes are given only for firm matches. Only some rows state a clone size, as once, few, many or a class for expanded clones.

CDR3: CAISESRGQVLNYGYTF
DNA: TGTGCCATCAGTGAGTCGCGGGGACAGGTCCTTAACTATGGCTACACCTTC
D: TRBD1
J: TRBJ1-2
V: TRBV10-3
size: few

CDR3: CASSQDAKNIQYF
DNA: TGCGCCAGCAGCCAAGACGCCAAAAACATTCAGTACTTC
D: NA
J: TRBJ2-4
V: TRBV4-3
size: once

CDR3: CASSRDREVDGYTF
DNA: TGTGCCAGCAGCCGTGACAGGGAAGTGGATGGCTACACCTTC
D: TRBD1
J: TRBJ1-2
V: TRBV6-5
size: NA

CDR3: CASSYRSSYEQYF
DNA: TGTGCCAGCAGTTACAGGAGCTCCTACGAGCAGTACTTC
D: NA
J: TRBJ2-7
V: TRBV27
size: few

CDR3: CASSYGQDFYEQYF
DNA: TGTGCCAGCAGTTACGGGCAGGACTTCTACGAGCAGTACTTC
D: NA
J: TRBJ2-7
V: TRBV6-5
size: NA

CDR3: CASSKEGRTTDTQYF
DNA: TGTGCCAGCAGCAAGGAGGGGCGAACCACAGATACGCAGTATTTT
D: NA
J: TRBJ2-3
V: TRBV4-2
size: NA

CDR3: CASSQDGAPLDEQYF
DNA: TGCGCCAGCAGCCAAGATGGGGCCCCACTTGACGAGCAGTACTTC
D: NA
J: TRBJ2-7
V: TRBV4-3
size: NA

CDR3: CSVRREGDTQYF
DNA: TGCAGCGTCCGGAGGGAAGGCGATACGCAGTATTTT
D: NA
J: TRBJ2-3
V: TRBV29-1
size: NA

CDR3: CASRRGLADGYEQYF
DNA: TGTGCCAGCAGACGGGGACTAGCGGACGGCTACGAGCAGTACTTC
D: TRBD2
J: TRBJ2-7
V: TRBV9
size: NA

CDR3: CASSLTFEAFF
DNA: TGTGCCAGCAGCTTAACTTTTGAAGCTTTCTTT
D: NA
J: TRBJ1-1
V: TRBV7-9
size: NA

CDR3: CATRPDGMNTEAFF
DNA: TGTGCCACCCGCCCGGACGGCATGAACACTGAAGCTTTCTTT
D: NA
J: TRBJ1-1
V: TRBV10-3
size: NA

CDR3: CASSGRQVPYEQYF
DNA: TGTGCCAGCAGCGGCAGACAGGTACCGTACGAGCAGTACTTC
D: NA
J: TRBJ2-7
V: TRBV7-8
size: few

CDR3: CASSLGLGKKVYEQYF
DNA: TGTGCCAGCAGTTTAGGTCTGGGTAAAAAAGTCTACGAGCAGTACTTC
D: NA
J: TRBJ2-7
V: TRBV27
size: NA

CDR3: CASSATSTNEKLFF
DNA: TGCGCCAGCAGTGCGACCTCAACTAATGAAAAACTGTTTTTT
D: NA
J: TRBJ1-4
V: TRBV10-2
size: NA

CDR3: CASRRTGDDQPQHF
DNA: TGTGCCAGTAGGCGGACAGGGGACGATCAGCCCCAGCATTTT
D: TRBD1
J: TRBJ1-5
V: TRBV19
size: NA

CDR3: CASSGTGNPREYTDTQYF
DNA: TGTGCCAGCAGTGGGACAGGTAACCCCCGAGAATACACAGATACGCAGTATTTT
D: TRBD1
J: TRBJ2-3
V: TRBV28
size: once

CDR3: CASSYVVVGNNEQFF
DNA: TGTGCCAGCAGCTATGTGGTTGTTGGGAACAATGAGCAGTTCTTC
D: NA
J: TRBJ2-1
V: TRBV7-9
size: NA

CDR3: CASSLGEGETQYF
DNA: TGCGCCAGCAGCCTGGGAGAAGGGGAGACCCAGTACTTC
D: NA
J: TRBJ2-5
V: TRBV5-1
size: NA

CDR3: CASSLQGAGGYTF
DNA: TGTGCCAGCAGTTTACAGGGGGCGGGCGGCTACACCTTC
D: TRBD1
J: TRBJ1-2
V: TRBV27
size: once

CDR3: CASSLAPQAYSGNTIYF
DNA: TGTGCCAGCAGCTTGGCCCCCCAGGCTTACTCTGGAAACACCATATATTTT
D: NA
J: TRBJ1-3
V: TRBV5-5
size: NA

CDR3: CASSPTGGRAYNEQFF
DNA: TGTGCCAGCAGCCCAACCGGCGGGAGGGCCTACAATGAGCAGTTCTTC
D: TRBD2
J: TRBJ2-1
V: TRBV11-2
size: NA

CDR3: CASSARGGPTEAFF
DNA: TGTGCCAGCAGTGCCCGGGGTGGGCCCACTGAAGCTTTCTTT
D: NA
J: TRBJ1-1
V: TRBV6-1
size: NA

CDR3: CASSSQSGEQFF
DNA: TGTGCCAGCAGCTCCCAAAGCGGTGAGCAGTTCTTC
D: NA
J: TRBJ2-1
V: TRBV7-7
size: NA

CDR3: CASSDVGSSYEQYF
DNA: TGTGCCAGCAGTGACGTCGGGAGCTCCTACGAGCAGTACTTC
D: NA
J: TRBJ2-7
V: TRBV2
size: NA

CDR3: CASSPDTGNRYF
DNA: TGTGCCAGCTCGCCAGATACAGGGAACCGGTACTTC
D: NA
J: TRBJ2-4
V: TRBV18
size: NA

CDR3: CASSIGGVRRGQDQPQHF
DNA: TGTGCCAGTAGTATAGGGGGGGTGAGGAGGGGGCAGGATCAGCCCCAGCATTTT
D: TRBD1
J: TRBJ1-5
V: TRBV19
size: NA

CDR3: CASSLQLNSYEQYF
DNA: TGTGCCAGCAGCTTACAATTAAACTCCTACGAGCAGTACTTC
D: NA
J: TRBJ2-7
V: TRBV11-2
size: NA

CDR3: CASAWGKNTEAFF
DNA: TGTGCCAGCGCGTGGGGGAAGAACACTGAAGCTTTCTTT
D: NA
J: TRBJ1-1
V: TRBV25-1
size: NA